The entry that follows covers one T cell receptor beta chain sequence. The antigen is not known. The ends lost 1 base at V and 3 bases at J; junction bases unmatched: 7. In germline, CDR1 is LNHDA, CDR2 SQIVND (reference sequence). The CDR3 consists of 16 residues. With 60 Vbeta and 13 Jbeta primers, the PCR was carried out. Sequencing was performed with immunoSEQ multiplex PCR; in TCRdb, only in-frame clones are kept and a portion is missing. Of 100,000 to 140,000 clones detected, about 72% appear once; the ten largest clones hold about 2%. The data are from a study of cytomegalovirus exposure and HLA in healthy donors. Study results and limitations: As a later analysis revealed, the rate of TCR association differed by HLA locus, with DRB1 most and HLA-C fewest. The study carried out a later analysis of TCR beta sequences. It associated some 15,000 of them with specific HLA alleles at a false discovery rate of 0.05. Presence/absence comparisons presumed near-even sequencing depth among donors.

The donors comprised healthy bone marrow donors. This chain uses TRBV19 with TRBJ2-7; 9 nucleotides align to TRBD1. The receptor comes from a man younger than 35 in good health and CMV-seronegative. Material: PBMCs. Here the CDR3 DNA reads TGTGCCAGTAGTATAGGAGTGCCGGGACAGGGCTACGAGCAGTACTTC. Encoded protein: CASSIGVPGQGYEQYF.